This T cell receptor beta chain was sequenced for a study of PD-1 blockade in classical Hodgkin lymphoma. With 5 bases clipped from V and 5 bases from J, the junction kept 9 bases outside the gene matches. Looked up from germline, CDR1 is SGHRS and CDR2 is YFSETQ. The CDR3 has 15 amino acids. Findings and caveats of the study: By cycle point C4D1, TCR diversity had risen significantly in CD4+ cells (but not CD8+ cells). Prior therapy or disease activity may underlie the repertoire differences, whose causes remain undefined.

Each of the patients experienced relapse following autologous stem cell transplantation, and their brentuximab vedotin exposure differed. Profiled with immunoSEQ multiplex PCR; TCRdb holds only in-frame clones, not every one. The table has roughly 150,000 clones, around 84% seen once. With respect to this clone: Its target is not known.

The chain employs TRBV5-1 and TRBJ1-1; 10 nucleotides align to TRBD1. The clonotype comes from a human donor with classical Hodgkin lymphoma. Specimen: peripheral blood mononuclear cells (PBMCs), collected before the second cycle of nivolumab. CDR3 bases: TGCGCCAGCAGTAACGGGGACAGGGGAGGGACTGAAGCTTTCTTT. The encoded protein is CASSNGDRGGTEAFF.